These 20 T cell receptor beta chains were all obtained from the same sample, sequenced in a study of shared clonotypes between healthy human individuals. TCRdb's table, derived via immunoSEQ multiplex PCR, lists solely in-frame clones and lacks some. In the table there are roughly 2 million clones, almost 96% of which are singletons. Sequencing was performed on naive CD4+ T cells sorted from blood. Subset described: CD45RA+ positively selected. The source of these receptors is a man younger than 35 in good health.

On this clone: At the DNA level, this CDR3 is encoded by other sequences in the same sample as well. This sequence joins TRBV6-1 and TRBJ2-7; TRBD1 is a possible D gene (5 bases). Germline-derived CDR1 and CDR2 are MNHNS and SASEGT. The CDR3 consists of 12 residues. V dropped 2 bases and J dropped 6 bases, with 8 bases sitting between them. The CDR3 here is CASSEQGFEQYF. The CDR3 coding sequence is TGTGCCAGCAGTGAACAGGGTTTCGAGCAGTACTTC.

The chain is built from TRBV6-1 and TRBJ2-7; D is ambiguous. The V and J ends lost 6 bases and 1 base respectively, with 16 bases between them. The CDR3 length is 15 residues. CDR1 and CDR2 (germline): MNHNS, SASEGT. CDR3 sequence: CASRRHDDQSYEQYF. Here the CDR3 DNA reads TGTGCCAGCAGAAGACACGACGATCAATCCTACGAGCAGTACTTC.

The chain uses TRBV7-9 and TRBJ2-3; 8 bases agree with TRBD2. Germline CDR1 SEHNR, CDR2 FQNEAQ (reference sequence). CDR3 length equals 15 residues. V lost 5 bases to trimming and J lost 6 bases; unmatched junction nucleotides: 10. The CDR3 nucleotides read TGTGCCAGCAGCCCAGGCGGGGGGCCGTGGGATACGCAGTATTTT. This codes for CASSPGGGPWDTQYF. Full variable domain (missing parts from reference TRBV7-9 and TRBJ2-3): DTGVSQNPRHKITKRGQNVTFRCDPISEHNRLYWYRQTLGQGPEFLTYFQNEAQLEKSRLLSDRFSAERPKGSFSTLEIQRTEQGDSAMYLCASSPGGGPWDTQYFGPGTRLTVL.

This chain links TRBV11-2 with TRBJ1-2; perhaps TRBD1 as D (6 bases). The CDR3 totals 14 residues. Germline V gene lookup returns CDR1 SGHAT and CDR2 FQNNGV. V was clipped by 6 bases and J by 6 bases, with 17 bases between them. Written as DNA, the CDR3 is TGTGCCAGCAGGCAGACGCAGGGGCGAAATGGCTACACCTTC. It is translated as CASRQTQGRNGYTF.

This clone appeared a single time. The chain joins TRBV2 to TRBJ1-2; TRBD1 matches 9 bases. CDR1 is SNHLY and CDR2 is FYNNEI in the germline V gene. This CDR3 spans 16 amino acids. V was pared by 2 bases and J by 6 bases, with 10 bases of the junction left unmatched. CDR3 sequence: CASSESVTGGENGYTF. CDR3 DNA sequence: TGTGCCAGCAGTGAAAGTGTAACAGGGGGCGAGAATGGCTACACCTTC. The full variable domain, rest sourced from reference TRBV2 and TRBJ1-2, is EPEVTQTPSHQVTQMGQEVILRCVPISNHLYFYWYRQILGQKVEFLVSFYNNEISEKSEIFDDQFSVERPDGSNFTLKIRSTKLEDSAMYFCASSESVTGGENGYTFGSGTRLTVV.

The rearrangement uses TRBV7-2 and TRBJ2-5; 15 bases agree with TRBD2. The V and J ends lost 5 bases and 5 bases, in that order; junction bases with no gene match: 6. The CDR3 has 16 amino acids. Germline V lookup: CDR1 SGHTA, CDR2 FQGNSA. The CDR3 DNA is TGTGCCAGCAGCCCAATAGGGACTAGCGGGAGGGAGACCCAGTACTTC. The encoded protein is CASSPIGTSGRETQYF.

This clone was recorded once. V usage is TRBV2 and J usage is TRBJ2-7; 7 bases line up with TRBD1. The junction had 6 bases not matched to a gene; V was cut back by 3 bases and J by 7 bases. CDR3 length: 13 residues. Germline CDR1 SNHLY, CDR2 FYNNEI. CDR3 sequence (DNA): TGTGCCAGCAGTGATAGGGGGCCGGGGGAGCAGTACTTC. Translating gives CASSDRGPGEQYF.

The chain combines TRBV5-1 with TRBJ2-7, with TRBD1 as a possible D gene (6 bases). Looked up from germline, CDR1 is SGHRS and CDR2 is YFSETQ. The CDR3 totals 14 residues. Trimming took off 4 bases at V and 2 bases at J, with 13 bases between the two ends. The CDR3 region has the DNA TGCGCCAGCAGCGAGCCAGGGGTTGCCTACGAGCAGTACTTC. Translated, it gives CASSEPGVAYEQYF.

Note on this clone: Within the sample, other DNA sequences also encode this same CDR3. This chain connects TRBV18 to TRBJ2-2; TRBD1 might be the D (6 bases). The CDR3 is 12 amino acids. The germline CDR1 and CDR2 sequences are KGHSH and LQKENI. Trimming shortened V by 5 bases and J by 5 bases, and 6 bases separated the two germline ends. CDR3 region: CASSTGTGELFF. The DNA for the CDR3 is TGTGCCAGCTCAACAGGGACCGGGGAGCTGTTTTTT.

Regarding this clone: The sample contains more than one DNA sequence encoding this CDR3. The V call is TRBV5-1, the J call TRBJ2-7, with TRBD2 matching over 13 bases. V shed 4 bases, J shed 4 bases, and the junction held 5 bases outside the gene matches. The CDR3 sequence is 15 residues long. Looked up from germline, CDR1 is SGHRS and CDR2 is YFSETQ. This CDR3 is CASSPGLAGVYEQYF. The CDR3, as DNA: TGCGCCAGCAGCCCCGGACTAGCGGGAGTTTACGAGCAGTACTTC.

Notes on this clone: Other DNA sequences in the same sample also yield this CDR3. The V gene is TRBV4-1, the J gene TRBJ1-2, with D possibly being TRBD1 (5 bases). The V end was cut by 3 bases, the J end by 4 bases, with 9 bases between. The CDR3 totals 13 residues. CDR1 is MGHRA, CDR2 YSYEKL, per germline. CDR3 in amino acids: CASSQGDSYGYTF. Written as DNA, the CDR3 is TGCGCCAGCAGCCAGGGGGATTCCTATGGCTACACCTTC.

To note about this clone: The same CDR3 is also encoded by other DNA sequences in this sample. J is TRBJ1-5 and V is TRBV4-2, with D possibly matching TRBD1 (6 bases). Per germline, CDR1 LGHNA and CDR2 YNFKEQ. This CDR3 is built from 16 residues. Trimming shortened V by 0 bases and J by 1 base, and 10 bases separated the two germline ends. The CDR3 coding sequence is TGTGCCAGCAGCCAAGATCGGGGACAAAGCAATCAGCCCCAGCATTTT. This gives the protein CASSQDRGQSNQPQHF.

J is TRBJ1-4 and V is TRBV4-1; D gene uncertain. Deletions cut 0 bases from V and 4 bases from J, with 0 bases between. Germline V gives CDR1 MGHRA, CDR2 YSYEKL. This CDR3 comprises 12 residues. The DNA of the CDR3 is TGCGCCAGCAGCCAAGATAATGAAAAACTGTTTTTT. It yields the protein CASSQDNEKLFF.

As concerns this clone: Other DNA sequences of this sample code for an identical CDR3. This chain links TRBV2 with TRBJ1-4, with D possibly TRBD1 on 5 matching bases. Germline lookup yields CDR1 SNHLY and CDR2 FYNNEI. The CDR3 loop spans 14 amino acids. Trimming removed 8 bases at V and 2 bases at J, with 12 bases between. This chain's CDR3 is CASRREATNEKLFF. DNA for the CDR3: TGTGCCAGCCGCAGGGAGGCGACTAATGAAAAACTGTTTTTT. Combining the CDR3 with reference TRBV2 and TRBJ1-4 gives the whole variable domain EPEVTQTPSHQVTQMGQEVILRCVPISNHLYFYWYRQILGQKVEFLVSFYNNEISEKSEIFDDQFSVERPDGSNFTLKIRSTKLEDSAMYFCASRREATNEKLFFGSGTQLSVL.

This clone was detected once. The chain carries TRBV18 and TRBJ2-3; perhaps TRBD2 as D (6 bases). V was clipped by 0 bases and J by 1 base, with 11 bases between them. The germline CDR1 and CDR2 sequences are KGHSH and LQKENI. The CDR3 contains 16 residues. This chain's CDR3 is CASSPPGGKGTDTQYF. CDR3 coding DNA: TGTGCCAGCTCACCACCGGGCGGGAAGGGCACAGATACGCAGTATTTT.

This chain uses TRBV7-9 with TRBJ1-2; 8 nucleotides line up with TRBD1. Germline trimming cut 1 base from V and 3 bases from J; bases unmatched to any gene: 4. The CDR3 is 15 amino acids. Germline V CDR1 and CDR2: SEHNR, FQNEAQ (reference sequence). The CDR3 spells CASSLDLDRDYGYTF. CDR3 in DNA: TGTGCCAGCAGCTTAGACTTGGACAGGGACTATGGCTACACCTTC.

J is TRBJ2-3 and V is TRBV5-4; possible D gene TRBD2, 6 bases. V dropped 5 bases and J dropped 0 bases, with 19 bases sitting between them. This CDR3 comprises 17 residues. Germline V gene sequence: CDR1 SGHNT, CDR2 YYREEE (reference sequence). The CDR3, as DNA: TGTGCCAGCAGTCTCGGGGCGGCGGGAAGGAGCACAGATACGCAGTATTTT. Amino acids: CASSLGAAGRSTDTQYF.

About this clone: Other nucleotide sequences in the sample specify the same CDR3. The gene calls are TRBV5-1 and TRBJ1-4, with TRBD1 matching over 9 bases. This CDR3 region has 16 residues. V was clipped by 4 bases and J by 1 base; unmatched bases: 5. The germline gives CDR1 SGHRS, CDR2 YFSETQ. The CDR3 region has the DNA TGCGCCAGCAGCCCCGGACAGGGGTTAACTAATGAAAAACTGTTTTTT. Residues: CASSPGQGLTNEKLFF.

The rearrangement uses TRBV6-5 and TRBJ1-6, with D unresolved. The CDR3 covers 13 residues. CDR1 is MNHEY and CDR2 is SVGAGI in the germline V gene. Trimming took off 6 bases at V and 7 bases at J, with 10 bases between the two ends. This chain's CDR3 is CASRGHGNSPLHF. CDR3 nucleotide sequence: TGTGCCAGCAGAGGGCATGGGAATTCACCCCTCCACTTT.

Concerning this clone itself: Other DNA sequences in this specimen translate into the identical CDR3. The gene calls are TRBV18 and TRBJ2-5, with D unresolved. This CDR3 is 12 amino acids long. The ends were cut back, 6 bases at V and 3 bases at J, with 8 bases in the middle. The V gene's germline CDR1 is KGHSH and CDR2 LQKENI. In DNA form, the CDR3 reads TGTGCCAGCTCCCACAGAGAAGAGACCCAGTACTTC. Protein: CASSHREETQYF.